Given below is one TCR beta chain in context. This clone was found a few times. The antigen it recognizes is unknown. Per-nucleotide qualities are absent, and no much larger clonotype sits a single base away. The immunoSEQ Assay, a bias-controlled multiplex PCR, was used to amplify TCRbeta CDR3 regions from genomic DNA. The paper's processing steps were these. The number of nucleated cells in each sample was estimated by amplification of reference gene primers within the assay. To quantify the absolute abundance of each unique TCRbeta CDR3 rearrangement, sequence reads were collapsed and filtered. Productive Simpson clonality was computed per sample as the square root of Simpson's diversity index over productive rearrangements. This is the immuneACCESS table as TCRdb keeps it, with only in-frame sequences that have V and J called. A part of the clones is gone; compared with another copy, unresolved V genes explain less than half, and the rest is unexplained. The V and J calls and clone size were taken over from that table, and D and trimming were inferred from the DNA. The sample records about 62,000 clones, 80% to 90% of which are singletons. The ten largest clones capture 15% to 20% of the sample.

One collaborating source in Seattle enrolled patients during active infection and followed them longitudinally through the course of disease. Whole blood was collected in K2EDTA tubes by collaborating institutions according to the institutions' own protocols. For TCRbeta analysis, collaborator samples were shipped as frozen whole blood, as isolated PBMCs, or as DNA extracted from either sample type. This sample is part of a study of blood T cell repertoires in COVID-19 (dated by TCRdb to 2018 to 2020). About the full investigation: Samples covering the acute and convalescent phases of COVID-19 were provided by collaborators in the United States, Italy and Spain. The samples were drawn from the first 160 participants of the ongoing ImmuneRACE study and from 1,254 subjects provided by 6 global collaborators. The prospective study material was composed of cDNA or gDNA derived from T cells, B-cell-depleted T cells, or PBMCs. Where HLA class I and class II types were available, the types were taken from metadata supplied by the sample provider, not from assay-based typing. Nearly every sample came with metadata listing a de-identified subject ID, COVID-19 status, age in years and sex. The dataset comprised deeply sampled blood TCRbeta repertoires from subjects exposed to, actively infected with, or recovered from COVID-19. The repertoires were released in a freely available public database intended as a resource for research on the immune response to SARS-CoV-2. The investigation overall reported the following: How much clinical and demographic metadata was included differed by source and by participant, and the metadata was provided uncurated.

V loses 2 bases of germline sequence and J loses 6 bases, and the interval between the two ends is 11 bases. For CDR1 and CDR2, the germline V gene (reference sequence) lists LNHDA and SQIVND. From the cysteine up to the phenylalanine, the CDR3 has a length of 13 residues. Solely the CDR3 DNA is kept, with 39 bases framed from the first base. Sequenced material: peripheral blood. The chain links TRBV19 with TRBJ2-7; a tentative D match to TRBD2 spans 6 bases. This receptor was identified in a woman in her sixties with COVID-19, enrolled during active disease. The CDR3 region reads CASSITGVGEQYF. The DNA is as follows: TGTGCCAGTAGTATAACGGGAGTTGGCGAGCAGTACTTC.